A single sample gave rise to the 31 T cell receptor beta chains below, sequenced in a study of molecular identifiers for immune sequencing clone quantification. A single record per CDR3 protein comes from TCRdb applying MiXCR to the PCR reads. The sample shows about 500,000 distinct CDR3 sequences, around 23% of them seen only once. Sequencing was done on a sample of naive CD8+ T cells from blood, with Jurkat cell RNA spiked in. Subset of the sample: FACS-sorted CD8+CD4-CCR7+CD45RA+ naive T cells. Receptor source: a human donor in good health. Some libraries in this study had Jurkat cell RNA spiked in.

A word on this clonotype: This may arise from a read error, as a much more abundant clone is one base away. The V gene is TRBV14, the J gene TRBJ2-5; no clear D. From germline, CDR1 is SGHDN and CDR2 FVKESK. V lost 4 bases and J lost 4, with 13 bases in between. This CDR3 is 14 amino acids long. The CDR3 nucleotides read TGTGCCAGCAGCCCCAACAGCAACCGAGAGACCCAGTACTTC. Its protein product is CASSPNSNRETQYF.

This clonotype was counted a few times. The rearrangement uses TRBV4-3 and TRBJ2-7; D ambiguous. V was pared by 0 bases and J by 0 bases, with 9 bases between. There are 15 residues in the CDR3. CDR1 and CDR2 from the germline V gene are LGHNA and YSLEER. CDR3 nucleotide sequence: TGCGCCAGCAGCCAAGATATCCAGGTCTCCTACGAGCAGTACTTC. It yields the protein CASSQDIQVSYEQYF.

This clonotype has a count of ten or more. J is TRBJ2-1 and V is TRBV7-2; TRBD2 aligns across 14 bases. Germline loops: CDR1 SGHTA, CDR2 FQGNSA. J lost 0 bases, V lost 5 bases, and 6 bases had no gene match. The CDR3 totals 18 residues. This chain's CDR3 is CASSPGTSGGSSYNEQFF. CDR3 sequence (DNA): TGTGCCAGCAGCCCCGGGACTAGCGGGGGTAGCTCCTACAATGAGCAGTTCTTC.

This clonotype was seen repeatedly, ten times or more. The chain has TRBV29-1 and TRBJ2-7, with TRBD1 matching 8 bases. This CDR3 contains 13 residues. V trimming: 6 bases; J trimming: 3 bases; junction bases outside the gene matches: 7. Germline-derived CDR1 and CDR2 are SQVTM and ANQGSEA. CDR3 region: CSVNGQGSYEQYF. In DNA, the CDR3 is TGCAGCGTGAACGGACAGGGCAGCTACGAGCAGTACTTC.

This clonotype was observed a handful of times. The chain links TRBV7-9 to TRBJ2-5; maybe TRBD1 (6 bases). The CDR3 extends over 17 amino acids. Germline assignment: CDR1 SEHNR and CDR2 FQNEAQ (reference sequence). Between the trimmed V and J ends, which lost 2 bases and 4 bases, there was a span of 20 bases. Here the CDR3 reads CASSLISGHTRPETQYF. The DNA of the CDR3 is TGTGCCAGCAGCTTAATATCGGGACACACCCGGCCAGAGACCCAGTACTTC.

This clonotype was picked up many times. The chain recombines TRBV7-6 with TRBJ2-1; TRBD2 agrees at 11 bases. CDR3 size: 18 residues. J gave up 8 bases and V 4 bases, and 16 bases lay outside the gene matches. The germline CDR1 and CDR2 sequences are SGHVS and FNYEAQ. CDR3 sequence: CASSSPSGGTARAHEQFF. DNA for the CDR3: TGTGCCAGCAGCTCCCCTAGCGGGGGGACAGCCCGGGCCCATGAGCAGTTCTTC.

The chain combines TRBV30 with TRBJ2-1; no reliable D call. From germline, CDR1 is GTSNPN and CDR2 SVGIG (reference sequence). V lost 3 bases, J lost 4 bases, and 4 bases lay in between. The CDR3 extends over 11 amino acids. Here the CDR3 DNA reads TGTGCCTGGAGGGAATACAATGAGCAGTTCTTC. Its protein product is CAWREYNEQFF.

As to this clonotype: One end of the junction varies from germline; a read error may be responsible. V and J are TRBV27 and TRBJ1-5, with D possibly matching TRBD1 (6 bases). This CDR3 spans 14 amino acids. Germline V CDR1 and CDR2: MNHEY, SMNVEV (reference sequence). The CDR3 spells CDSSLHSRGQPQHF. The CDR3 DNA reads as TGTGACAGCAGTTTACATTCGAGGGGGCAGCCCCAGCATTTT.

At least ten counts were recorded for this clonotype. The gene calls are TRBV5-1 and TRBJ1-1; 7 bases agree with TRBD1. CDR1 and CDR2 from the germline V gene are SGHRS and YFSETQ. The CDR3 totals 13 residues. Trimming cost V 0 bases and J 6 bases; bases outside gene matches: 2. The CDR3 loop is CASSLDTGAEAFF. Written as DNA, the CDR3 is TGCGCCAGCAGCTTGGACACAGGGGCTGAAGCTTTCTTT.

This clonotype was picked up many times. The gene calls are TRBV7-2 and TRBJ2-3; 11 bases fit TRBD2. The trim removed 2 bases at V and 4 bases at J, leaving 8 bases unmatched. The CDR3 consists of 17 residues. The germline V gene has CDR1 SGHTA and CDR2 FQGNSA. The CDR3 spells CASSLSPSGGWADTQYF. CDR3 DNA sequence: TGTGCCAGCAGCTTATCTCCTAGCGGGGGGTGGGCAGATACGCAGTATTTT.

The table lists this clonotype with a few counts. This sequence joins TRBV10-1 and TRBJ2-7; D remains unclear. The CDR3 is 10 residues long. V was clipped by 7 bases and J by 4 bases, with 5 bases between them. From germline, CDR1 is WNHNN and CDR2 SYGVQD (reference sequence). The CDR3 reads CASNGYEQYF. CDR3 bases: TGCGCCAGCAATGGGTACGAGCAGTACTTC.

This rearrangement joins TRBV7-8 to TRBJ2-5; D unresolved. Trimming stripped 1 base from V and 5 bases from J, with 23 bases between. Germline loops: CDR1 SGHVS, CDR2 FQNEAQ. The length of the CDR3 is 18 residues. CDR3 DNA sequence: TGTGCCAGCAGCTTAGTTGTCCTTAGCCTTTTGGTTAAGGAGACCCAGTACTTC. Protein: CASSLVVLSLLVKETQYF.

There are many counts of this clonotype. V gene TRBV6-2 or TRBV6-3 combines with J gene TRBJ2-7; tentatively, D is TRBD2 (5 bases). Germline lookup yields CDR1 MNHEY and CDR2 SVGEGT. The V end lost 6 bases, the J end lost 4 bases, and 10 bases lay between the germline ends. This CDR3 has 12 amino acids. CDR3 in DNA: TGTGCCAGCAGCCCCGAGCGGTACGAGCAGTACTTC. It encodes CASSPERYEQYF.

This chain's CDR3 is CASSAYRGASDGYTF. The CDR3 DNA reads TGTGCCAGCAGCGCATACAGGGGCGCCAGCGATGGCTACACCTTC. This sequence joins TRBV5-5 and TRBJ1-2, with 7 nucleotides matching TRBD1. V was clipped by 4 bases and J by 6 bases; unmatched bases: 12. CDR1 and CDR2 (germline): SGHKS, YYEKEE (reference sequence). The CDR3 sequence is 15 residues long.

This clonotype was seen a few times. In DNA, the CDR3 is TGTGCCAGCAGTTCCTCGATTAGCGCAACCTACGAGCAGTACTTC. Protein product: CASSSSISATYEQYF. V gene TRBV6-5 combines with J gene TRBJ2-7, with D maybe TRBD2 (5 bases). V gave up 4 bases and J gave up 2 bases, with 15 bases separating them. CDR3 length equals 15 residues. The germline gives CDR1 MNHEY, CDR2 SVGAGI.

V usage is TRBV20-1 and J usage is TRBJ2-7; D gene unclear. CDR1 and CDR2 from the germline V gene are DFQATT and SNEGSKA (reference sequence). The CDR3 is made up of 15 amino acids. V was pared by 0 bases and J by 3 bases, with 15 bases between. CDR3 amino acids: CSARDIVESVYEQYF. The CDR3, as DNA: TGCAGTGCTAGAGATATTGTTGAGTCTGTCTACGAGCAGTACTTC.

As to this clonotype: With a much larger clone just one base away, this may be a read error. CDR3 in DNA: TGTGCCAGCAGCTCCCGGGACAGGGCAAGAGCTTCGCAAGCTTTCTTT. Translation: CASSSRDRARASQAFF. The chain links TRBV7-2 to TRBJ1-1; 9 bases fit TRBD1. Germline V CDR1 and CDR2: SGHTA, FQGNSA. This CDR3 is 16 amino acids long. The V segment lost 4 bases and the J segment 9 bases; nucleotides outside the gene matches: 15.

This clonotype occurred many times. This chain connects TRBV7-9 to TRBJ1-1; D remains unclear. The germline V gene has CDR1 SEHNR and CDR2 FQNEAQ (reference sequence). This CDR3 contains 15 residues. Trimming left V 5 bases short and J 0 bases short, with 13 bases between. The CDR3 reads CASSPPWAVNTEAFF. CDR3 nucleotides: TGTGCCAGCAGCCCCCCCTGGGCAGTGAACACTGAAGCTTTCTTT.

This clonotype has just a few counts. This sequence joins TRBV9 and TRBJ2-2; D possibly corresponds to TRBD1 (9 bases). Deletions cut 2 bases from V and 1 base from J, with 18 bases between. Germline assignment: CDR1 SGDLS and CDR2 YYNGEE. The CDR3 extends over 18 amino acids. The CDR3 is CASSVAVAGQGNTGELFF. The CDR3 bases are TGTGCCAGCAGCGTCGCGGTAGCGGGACAGGGGAACACCGGGGAGCTGTTTTTT.

The V gene is TRBV4-2, the J gene TRBJ2-7; 10 positions agree with TRBD2. Germline CDR1 is LGHNA and CDR2 is YNFKEQ. The V and J ends lost 5 bases and 2 bases, in that order; junction bases with no gene match: 12. CDR3 length equals 17 residues. The CDR3 here is CASSSRPGTSVTYEQYF. The CDR3 DNA reads as TGTGCCAGCAGCTCGCGGCCGGGGACTAGCGTTACCTACGAGCAGTACTTC.

This chain uses TRBV12-3 or TRBV12-4 with TRBJ2-1, with D unresolved. V was shortened by 5 bases and J by 8 bases, with 19 bases between the two germline ends. This CDR3 has 15 residues. Here the CDR3 reads CASSPDNEARDEQFF. CDR3 DNA sequence: TGTGCCAGCAGTCCAGACAATGAGGCCCGCGATGAGCAGTTCTTC.

This clonotype was observed a handful of times. The chain uses TRBV15 and TRBJ2-3, with no clear D. Trimming shortened V by 0 bases and J by 3 bases, and 1 base separated the two germline ends. There are 12 residues in the CDR3. Germline CDR1 LNHNV, CDR2 YYDKDF (reference sequence). The CDR3 here is CATSRDTDTQYF. The CDR3 coding sequence is TGTGCCACCAGCAGAGATACAGATACGCAGTATTTT.

The table lists this clonotype with many counts. The chain joins TRBV30 to TRBJ1-4, with D hard to call. This CDR3 is built from 15 residues. Germline assignment: CDR1 GTSNPN and CDR2 SVGIG (reference sequence). V shed 1 base and J shed 4 bases, with 13 bases lying between them. DNA for the CDR3: TGTGCCTGGAGTGCCGGAGCACGGGGTAATGAAAAACTGTTTTTT. Its protein product is CAWSAGARGNEKLFF. Filled out from reference TRBV30 and TRBJ1-4, the complete variable domain reads SQTIHQWPATLVQPVGSPLSLECTVEGTSNPNLYWYRQAAGRGLQLLFYSVGIGQISSEVPQNLSASRPQDRQFILSSKKLLLSDSGFYLCAWSAGARGNEKLFFGSGTQLSVL.

A remark on this clonotype: This may be a read error, as it is one base from a much larger clone. The chain is built from TRBV5-3 and TRBJ2-6; 7 bases are shared with TRBD1. TRBV5-3 is sorted into the ORF group, with uncertain function. The CDR3 has 18 amino acids. After removal of 8 bases from V and 0 bases from J, the junction contained 14 bases not matched to a gene. The CDR3 sequence is CARTLLGQRSSGANVLTF. CDR3 bases: TGTGCCAGGACCCTATTGGGACAGAGAAGCTCTGGGGCCAACGTCCTGACTTTC.

The gene calls are TRBV2 and TRBJ1-4; no definite D call. Deletions cut 6 bases from V and 4 bases from J, with 6 bases between. CDR1 SNHLY and CDR2 FYNNEI come from the germline V gene. The CDR3 length is 12 residues. The CDR3 DNA is TGTGCCAGCAGAGGCCATAATGAAAAACTGTTTTTT. This translates into CASRGHNEKLFF.

Notes on this clonotype: Just one base apart from a much larger clone, this may be a read error. The chain employs TRBV4-1 and TRBJ2-4, with D maybe TRBD1 (6 bases). The CDR3 loop spans 14 amino acids. Germline-derived CDR1 and CDR2 are MGHRA and YSYEKL. The CDR3 DNA reads TGCGCCAGCAGCCAAGAAAACAGGGATGGCATTCAGCACTTC. Its protein is CASSQENRDGIQHF.

This clonotype has a count of ten or more. The chain couples TRBV13 to TRBJ2-7; possible D gene TRBD2, 5 bases. Deletions cut 5 bases from V and 5 bases from J, with 10 bases between. CDR3 length: 12 residues. The germline gives CDR1 PRHDT, CDR2 FYEKMQ (reference sequence). The CDR3 spells CASSARVHEQYF. CDR3 DNA sequence: TGTGCCAGCAGCGCGAGGGTCCACGAGCAGTACTTC.

Turning to this clonotype: It may be a read error: a sequence one base away is much more abundant. The chain carries TRBV14 and TRBJ1-5, with D possibly TRBD1 on 5 matching bases. The length of the CDR3 is 15 residues. Germline assignment: CDR1 SGHDN and CDR2 FVKESK. V lost 6 bases, J lost 7 bases, and 19 bases lay in between. CDR3 sequence: CASSPTQGPLQPQHF. The CDR3 DNA follows: TGTGCCAGCAGTCCTACCCAGGGACCGTTGCAGCCCCAGCATTTT.

This chain uses TRBV4-3 with TRBJ2-7; D is perhaps TRBD1 or TRBD2 (5 bases each). Germline V gene sequence: CDR1 LGHNA, CDR2 YSLEER. Trimming stripped 0 bases from V and 6 bases from J, with 6 bases between. CDR3 size: 12 residues. Here the CDR3 reads CASSQDGGEQYF. As DNA, the CDR3 is TGCGCCAGCAGCCAAGATGGGGGCGAGCAGTACTTC.

The chain combines TRBV20-1 with TRBJ2-5; possible D gene TRBD2, 7 bases. The germline V gene has CDR1 DFQATT and CDR2 SNEGSKA (reference sequence). The CDR3 sequence is 17 residues long. V dropped 6 bases and J dropped 4 bases, with 27 bases sitting between them. The CDR3 sequence is CSAETDVGGVSLETQYF. As DNA, the CDR3 is TGCAGTGCCGAAACAGACGTAGGGGGGGTGTCGTTAGAGACCCAGTACTTC.

A remark on this clonotype: A read error may be the cause here, since a much bigger clone is one base away. The chain carries TRBV12-3 or TRBV12-4 and TRBJ2-1; D is ambiguous. The V and J ends lost 6 bases and 5 bases respectively, with 5 bases between them. The CDR3 consists of 11 residues. The CDR3 here is CASRDHNEQFF. The CDR3 DNA is TGTGCCAGCAGGGACCACAATGAGCAGTTCTTC.